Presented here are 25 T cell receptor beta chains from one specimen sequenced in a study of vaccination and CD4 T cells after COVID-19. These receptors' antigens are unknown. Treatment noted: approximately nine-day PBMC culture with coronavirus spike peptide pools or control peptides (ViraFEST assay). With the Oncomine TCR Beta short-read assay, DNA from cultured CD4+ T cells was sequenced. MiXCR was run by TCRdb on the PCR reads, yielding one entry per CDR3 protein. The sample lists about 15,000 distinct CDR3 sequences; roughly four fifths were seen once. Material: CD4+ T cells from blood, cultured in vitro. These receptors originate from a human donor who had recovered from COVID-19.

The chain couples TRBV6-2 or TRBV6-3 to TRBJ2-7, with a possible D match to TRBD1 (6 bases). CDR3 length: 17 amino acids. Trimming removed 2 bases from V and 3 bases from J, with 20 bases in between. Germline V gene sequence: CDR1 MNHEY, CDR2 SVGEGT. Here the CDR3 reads CASSYEDRPLIRYEQYF. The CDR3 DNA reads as TGTGCCAGCAGTTACGAAGACAGGCCTCTTATTCGCTACGAGCAGTACTTC.

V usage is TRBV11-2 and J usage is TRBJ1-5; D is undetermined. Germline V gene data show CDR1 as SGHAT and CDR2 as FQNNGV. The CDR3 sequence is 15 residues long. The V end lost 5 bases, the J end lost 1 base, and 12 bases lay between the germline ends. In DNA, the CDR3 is TGTGCCAGCAGCCGCGGTGGCCAGAGCAATCAGCCCCAGCATTTT. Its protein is CASSRGGQSNQPQHF.

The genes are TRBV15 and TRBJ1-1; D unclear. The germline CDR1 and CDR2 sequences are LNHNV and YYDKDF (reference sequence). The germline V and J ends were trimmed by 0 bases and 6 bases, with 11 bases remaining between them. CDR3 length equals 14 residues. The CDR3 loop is CATSRESVSAEAFF. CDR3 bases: TGTGCCACCAGCAGAGAGTCCGTATCCGCTGAAGCTTTCTTT.

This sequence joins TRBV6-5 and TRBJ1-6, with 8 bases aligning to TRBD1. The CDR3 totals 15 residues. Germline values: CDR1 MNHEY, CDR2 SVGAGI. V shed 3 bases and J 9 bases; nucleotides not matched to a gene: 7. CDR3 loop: CASSYQRQGFSPLHF. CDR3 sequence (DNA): TGTGCCAGCAGTTATCAACGACAGGGGTTTTCACCCCTCCACTTT.

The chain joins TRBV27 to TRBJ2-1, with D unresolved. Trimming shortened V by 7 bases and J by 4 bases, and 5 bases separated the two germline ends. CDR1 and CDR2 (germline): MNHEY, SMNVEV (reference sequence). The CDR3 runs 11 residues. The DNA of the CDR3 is TGTGCCAGCATGCCGTACAATGAGCAGTTCTTC. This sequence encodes CASMPYNEQFF.

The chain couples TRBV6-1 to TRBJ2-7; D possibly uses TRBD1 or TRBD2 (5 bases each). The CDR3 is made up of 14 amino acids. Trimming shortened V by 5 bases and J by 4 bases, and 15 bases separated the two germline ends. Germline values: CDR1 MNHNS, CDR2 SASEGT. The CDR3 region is CASSPQGTGYEQYF. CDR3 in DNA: TGTGCCAGCAGTCCCCAGGGTACGGGATACGAGCAGTACTTC.

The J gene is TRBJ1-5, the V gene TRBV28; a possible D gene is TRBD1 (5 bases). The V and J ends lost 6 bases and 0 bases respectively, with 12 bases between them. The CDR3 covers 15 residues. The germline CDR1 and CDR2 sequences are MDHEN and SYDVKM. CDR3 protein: CASRRTSTSNQPQHF. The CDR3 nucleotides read TGTGCCAGCAGGCGGACATCTACTAGCAATCAGCCCCAGCATTTT.

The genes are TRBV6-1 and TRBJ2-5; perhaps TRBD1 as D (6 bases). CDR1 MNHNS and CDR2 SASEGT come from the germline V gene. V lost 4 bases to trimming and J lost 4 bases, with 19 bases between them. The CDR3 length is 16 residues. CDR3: CASSVIPGTPPETQYF. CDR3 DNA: TGTGCCAGCAGTGTAATTCCCGGGACACCTCCAGAGACCCAGTACTTC.

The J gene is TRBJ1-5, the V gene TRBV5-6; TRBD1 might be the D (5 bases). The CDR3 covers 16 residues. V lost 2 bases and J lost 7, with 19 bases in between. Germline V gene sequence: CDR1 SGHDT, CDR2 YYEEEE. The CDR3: CASSLRTVYGDQPQHF. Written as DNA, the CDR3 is TGTGCCAGCAGCTTACGTACGGTGTATGGGGACCAGCCCCAGCATTTT.

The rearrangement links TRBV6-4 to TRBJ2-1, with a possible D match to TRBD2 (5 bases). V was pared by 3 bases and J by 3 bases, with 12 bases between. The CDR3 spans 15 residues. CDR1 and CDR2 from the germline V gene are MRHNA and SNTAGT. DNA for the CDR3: TGTGCCAGCAGTGATCTGAGCGGAGGCTACAATGAGCAGTTCTTC. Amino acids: CASSDLSGGYNEQFF.

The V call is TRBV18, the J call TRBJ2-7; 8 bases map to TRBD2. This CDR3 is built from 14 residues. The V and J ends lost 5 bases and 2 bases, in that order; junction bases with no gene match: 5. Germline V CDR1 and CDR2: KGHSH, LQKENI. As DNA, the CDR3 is TGTGCCAGCTCATCTAGCGGGCTAACCTACGAGCAGTACTTC. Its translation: CASSSSGLTYEQYF. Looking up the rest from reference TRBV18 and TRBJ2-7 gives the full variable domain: NAGVMQNPRHLVRRRGQEARLRCSPMKGHSHVYWYRQLPEEGLKFMVYLQKENIIDESGMPKERFSAEFPKEGPSILRIQQVVRGDSAAYFCASSSSGLTYEQYFGPGTRLTVT.

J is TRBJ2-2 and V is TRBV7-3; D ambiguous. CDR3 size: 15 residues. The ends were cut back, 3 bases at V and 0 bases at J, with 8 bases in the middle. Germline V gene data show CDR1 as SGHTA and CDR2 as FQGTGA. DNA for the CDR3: TGTGCCAGCAGCTTTCGGACCCCGAACACCGGGGAGCTGTTTTTT. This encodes CASSFRTPNTGELFF.

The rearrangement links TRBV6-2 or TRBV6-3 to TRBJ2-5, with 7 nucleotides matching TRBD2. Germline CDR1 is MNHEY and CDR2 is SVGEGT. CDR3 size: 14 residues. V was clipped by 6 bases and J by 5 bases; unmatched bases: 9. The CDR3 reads CASRGGSARETQYF. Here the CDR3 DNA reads TGTGCCAGCAGGGGAGGGTCAGCTAGGGAGACCCAGTACTTC.

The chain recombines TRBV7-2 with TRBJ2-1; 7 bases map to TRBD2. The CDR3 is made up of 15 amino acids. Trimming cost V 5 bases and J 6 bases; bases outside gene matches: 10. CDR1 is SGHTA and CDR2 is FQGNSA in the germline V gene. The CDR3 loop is CASSRLRGVSNEQFF. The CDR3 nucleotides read TGTGCCAGCAGCCGACTTCGGGGGGTCTCCAATGAGCAGTTCTTC.

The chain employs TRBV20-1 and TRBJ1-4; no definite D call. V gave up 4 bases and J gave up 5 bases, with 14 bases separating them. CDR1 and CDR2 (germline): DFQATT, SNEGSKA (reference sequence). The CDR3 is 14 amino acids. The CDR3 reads CSATNGRRNEKLFF. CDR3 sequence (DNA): TGCAGTGCTACCAACGGGAGGCGGAATGAAAAACTGTTTTTT.

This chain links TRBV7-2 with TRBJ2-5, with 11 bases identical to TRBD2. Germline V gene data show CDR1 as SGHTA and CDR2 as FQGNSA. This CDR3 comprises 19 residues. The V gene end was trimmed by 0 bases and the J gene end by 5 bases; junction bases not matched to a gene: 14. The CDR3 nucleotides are TGTGCCAGCAGCTTAGCGAGGAAACTAGCGGGAGCTGGAGGGGAGACCCAGTACTTC. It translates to CASSLARKLAGAGGETQYF. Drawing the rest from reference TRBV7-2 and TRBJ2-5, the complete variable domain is GAGVSQSPSNKVTEKGKDVELRCDPISGHTALYWYRQSLGQGLEFLIYFQGNSAPDKSGLPSDRFSAERTGGSVSTLTIQRTQQEDSAVYLCASSLARKLAGAGGETQYFGPGTRLLVL.

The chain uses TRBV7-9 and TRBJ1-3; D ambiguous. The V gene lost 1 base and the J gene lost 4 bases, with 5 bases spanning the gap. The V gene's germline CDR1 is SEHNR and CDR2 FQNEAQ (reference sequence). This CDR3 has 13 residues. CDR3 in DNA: TGTGCCAGCAGCTTAGGGGGAGGAAACACCATATATTTT. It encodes CASSLGGGNTIYF.

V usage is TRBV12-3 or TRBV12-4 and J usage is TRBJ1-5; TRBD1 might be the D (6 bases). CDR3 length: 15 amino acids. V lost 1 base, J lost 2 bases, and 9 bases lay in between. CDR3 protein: CASSLVGGGNQPQHF. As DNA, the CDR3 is TGTGCCAGCAGTTTAGTAGGGGGAGGCAATCAGCCCCAGCATTTT.

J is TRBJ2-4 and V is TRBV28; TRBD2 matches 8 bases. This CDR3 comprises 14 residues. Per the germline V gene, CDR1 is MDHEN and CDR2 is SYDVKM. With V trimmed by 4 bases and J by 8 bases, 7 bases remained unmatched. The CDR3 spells CASSSAGAGDIQYF. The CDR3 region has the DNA TGTGCCAGCAGTTCAGCGGGAGCTGGGGACATTCAGTACTTC.

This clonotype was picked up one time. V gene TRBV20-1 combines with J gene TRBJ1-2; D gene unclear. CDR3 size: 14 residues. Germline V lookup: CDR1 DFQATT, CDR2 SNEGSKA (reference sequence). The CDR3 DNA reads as TGCAGCCCTGGGCGATTGACGGTCGGATATGGCTACACCTTC. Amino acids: CSPGRLTVGYGYTF.

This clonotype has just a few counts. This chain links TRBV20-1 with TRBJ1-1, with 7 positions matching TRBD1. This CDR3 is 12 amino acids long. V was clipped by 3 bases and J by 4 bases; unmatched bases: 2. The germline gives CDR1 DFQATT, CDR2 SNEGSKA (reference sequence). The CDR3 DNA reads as TGCAGTGCTAGCGCAGGGGGCACTGAAGCTTTCTTT. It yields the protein CSASAGGTEAFF.

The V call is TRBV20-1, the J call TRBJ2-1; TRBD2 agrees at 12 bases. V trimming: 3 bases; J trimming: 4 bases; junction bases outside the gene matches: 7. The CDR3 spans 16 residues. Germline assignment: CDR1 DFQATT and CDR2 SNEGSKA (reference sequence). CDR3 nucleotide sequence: TGCAGTGCTAGTCGGAGCGGACTAGCGGGGTACAATGAGCAGTTCTTC. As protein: CSASRSGLAGYNEQFF.

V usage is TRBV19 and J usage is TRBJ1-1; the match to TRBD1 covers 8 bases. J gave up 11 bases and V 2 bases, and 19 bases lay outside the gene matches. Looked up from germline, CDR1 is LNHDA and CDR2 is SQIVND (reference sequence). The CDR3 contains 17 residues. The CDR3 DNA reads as TGTGCCAGTAGTATACGGTCAGGGGGCTTTACTCCCCGGGAGGCTTTCTTT. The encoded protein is CASSIRSGGFTPREAFF.

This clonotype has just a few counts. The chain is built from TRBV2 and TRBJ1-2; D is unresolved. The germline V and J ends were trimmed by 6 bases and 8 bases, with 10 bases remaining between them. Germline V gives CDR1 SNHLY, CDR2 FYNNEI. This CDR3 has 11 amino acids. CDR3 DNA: TGTGCCAGCAGCCGGGCGGACGGCTACACCTTC. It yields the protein CASSRADGYTF.

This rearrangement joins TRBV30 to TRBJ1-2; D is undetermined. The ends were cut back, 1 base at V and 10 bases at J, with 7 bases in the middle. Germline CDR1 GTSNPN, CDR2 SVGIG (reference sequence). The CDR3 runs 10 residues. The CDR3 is CAWSAQYYTF. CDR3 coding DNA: TGTGCCTGGAGTGCCCAATACTACACCTTC.